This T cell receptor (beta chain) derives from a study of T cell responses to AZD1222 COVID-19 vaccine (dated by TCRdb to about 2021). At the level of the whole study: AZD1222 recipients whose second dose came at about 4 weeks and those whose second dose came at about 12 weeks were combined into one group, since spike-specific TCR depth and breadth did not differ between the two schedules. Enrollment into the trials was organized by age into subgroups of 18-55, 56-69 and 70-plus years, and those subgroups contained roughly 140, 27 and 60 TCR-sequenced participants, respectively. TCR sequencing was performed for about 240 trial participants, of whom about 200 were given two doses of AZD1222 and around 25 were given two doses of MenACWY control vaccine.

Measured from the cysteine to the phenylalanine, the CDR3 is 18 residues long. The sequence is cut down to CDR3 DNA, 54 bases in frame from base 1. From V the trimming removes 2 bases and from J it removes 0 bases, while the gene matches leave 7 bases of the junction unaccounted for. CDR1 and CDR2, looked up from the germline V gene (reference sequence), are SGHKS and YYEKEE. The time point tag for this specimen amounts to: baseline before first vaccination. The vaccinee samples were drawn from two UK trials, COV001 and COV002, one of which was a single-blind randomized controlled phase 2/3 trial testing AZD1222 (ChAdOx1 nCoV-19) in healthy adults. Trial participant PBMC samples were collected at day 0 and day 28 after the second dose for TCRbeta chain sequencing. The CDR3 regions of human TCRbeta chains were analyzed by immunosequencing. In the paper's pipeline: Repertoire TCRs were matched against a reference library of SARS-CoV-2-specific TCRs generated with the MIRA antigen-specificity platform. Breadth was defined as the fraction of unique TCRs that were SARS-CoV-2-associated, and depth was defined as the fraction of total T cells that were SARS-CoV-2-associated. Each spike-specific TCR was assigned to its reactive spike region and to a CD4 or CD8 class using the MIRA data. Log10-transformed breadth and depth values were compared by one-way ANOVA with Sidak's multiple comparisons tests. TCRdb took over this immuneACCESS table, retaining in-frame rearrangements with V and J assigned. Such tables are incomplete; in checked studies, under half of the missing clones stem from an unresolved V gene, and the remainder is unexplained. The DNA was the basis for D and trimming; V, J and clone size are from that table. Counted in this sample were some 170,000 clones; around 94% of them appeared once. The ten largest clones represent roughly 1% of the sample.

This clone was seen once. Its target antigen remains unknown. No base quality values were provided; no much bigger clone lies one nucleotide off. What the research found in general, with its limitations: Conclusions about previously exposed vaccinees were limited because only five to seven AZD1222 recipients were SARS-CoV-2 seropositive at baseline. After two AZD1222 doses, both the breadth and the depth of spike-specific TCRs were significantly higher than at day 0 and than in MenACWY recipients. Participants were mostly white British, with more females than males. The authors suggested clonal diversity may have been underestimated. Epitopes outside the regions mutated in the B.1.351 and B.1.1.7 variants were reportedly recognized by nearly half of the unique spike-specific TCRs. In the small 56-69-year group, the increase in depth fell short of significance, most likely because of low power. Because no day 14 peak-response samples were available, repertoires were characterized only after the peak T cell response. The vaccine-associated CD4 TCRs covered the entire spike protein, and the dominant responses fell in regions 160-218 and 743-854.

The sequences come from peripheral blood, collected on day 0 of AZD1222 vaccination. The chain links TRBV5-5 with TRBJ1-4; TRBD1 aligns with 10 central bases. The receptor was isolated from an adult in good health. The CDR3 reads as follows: CASSFAGTGVATNEKLFF. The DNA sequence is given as TGTGCCAGCAGCTTCGCCGGGACAGGGGTTGCAACTAATGAAAAACTGTTTTTT.